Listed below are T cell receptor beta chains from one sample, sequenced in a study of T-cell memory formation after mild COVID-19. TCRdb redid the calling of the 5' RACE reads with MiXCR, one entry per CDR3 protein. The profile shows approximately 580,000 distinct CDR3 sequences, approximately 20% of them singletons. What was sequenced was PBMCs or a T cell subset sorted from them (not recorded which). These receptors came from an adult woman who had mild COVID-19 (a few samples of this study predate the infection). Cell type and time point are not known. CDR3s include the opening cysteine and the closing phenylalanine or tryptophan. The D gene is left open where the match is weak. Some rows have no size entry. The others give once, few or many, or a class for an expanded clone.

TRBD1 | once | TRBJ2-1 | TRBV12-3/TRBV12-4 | CASRPSSGTGEHNEQFF | TGTGCCAGCAGACCAAGCTCAGGGACAGGGGAACATAATGAGCAGTTCTTC
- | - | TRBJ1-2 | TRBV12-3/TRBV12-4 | CASSFRGDYGYTF | TGTGCCAGCAGCTTCAGGGGAGACTATGGCTACACCTTC
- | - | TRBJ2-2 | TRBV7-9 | CASSLWREILGELFF | TGTGCCAGCAGCTTATGGAGGGAGATACTGGGGGAGCTGTTTTTT
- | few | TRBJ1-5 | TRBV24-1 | CATSDPLSADVNQPQHF | TGTGCCACCAGTGATCCCCTGTCCGCGGATGTCAATCAGCCCCAGCATTTT
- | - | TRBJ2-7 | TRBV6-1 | CASSELGARSYEQYF | TGTGCCAGCAGTGAACTGGGGGCAAGGTCGTACGAGCAGTACTTC
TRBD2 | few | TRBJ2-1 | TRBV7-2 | CASSSTAGGRNEQFF | TGTGCCAGCAGTTCCACAGCGGGGGGGCGGAATGAGCAGTTCTTC
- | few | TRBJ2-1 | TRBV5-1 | CASDQDGGSYNEQFF | TGCGCCAGCGACCAGGACGGAGGATCCTACAATGAGCAGTTCTTC
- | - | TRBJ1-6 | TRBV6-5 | CASPLGLGSKNSPLHF | TGTGCCAGCCCCCTTGGCCTAGGGAGCAAGAACTCACCCCTCCACTTT
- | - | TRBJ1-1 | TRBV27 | CASREGGRNTEAFF | TGTGCCAGCAGGGAGGGAGGGAGGAACACTGAAGCTTTCTTT
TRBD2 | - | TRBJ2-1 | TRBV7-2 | CASSFMGRGGRSEQFF | TGTGCCAGCAGCTTTATGGGTCGGGGGGGCCGGAGTGAGCAGTTCTTC
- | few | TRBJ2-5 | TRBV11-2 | CASSLSPAGTETQYF | TGTGCCAGCAGCTTAAGTCCCGCGGGGACAGAGACCCAGTACTTC
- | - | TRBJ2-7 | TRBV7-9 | CASRDGLYEQYF | TGTGCCAGCAGAGACGGTCTCTACGAGCAGTACTTC
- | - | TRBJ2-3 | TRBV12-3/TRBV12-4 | CASSQQGRTDTQYF | TGTGCCAGCAGTCAACAGGGACGAACAGATACGCAGTATTTT
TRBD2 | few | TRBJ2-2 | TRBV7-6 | CASSPRLAGAGKVGELFF | TGTGCCAGCAGCCCGAGACTAGCGGGGGCCGGAAAGGTCGGGGAGCTGTTTTTT
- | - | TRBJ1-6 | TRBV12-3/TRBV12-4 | CASSLAFNSPLHF | TGTGCCAGCAGTTTAGCGTTCAATTCACCCCTCCACTTT
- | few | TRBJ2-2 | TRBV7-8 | CASSLAARQTGELFF | TGTGCCAGCAGCTTAGCCGCCCGACAAACCGGGGAGCTGTTTTTT
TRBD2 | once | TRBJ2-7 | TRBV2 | CASSGLAWEQYF | TGTGCCAGCAGTGGACTAGCATGGGAGCAGTACTTC
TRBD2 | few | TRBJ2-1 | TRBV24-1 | CATGLAGGPTEQFF | TGTGCCACCGGACTAGCGGGAGGGCCGACTGAGCAGTTCTTC
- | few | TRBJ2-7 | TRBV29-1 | CSVDAGSEQYF | TGCAGCGTTGATGCAGGGAGCGAGCAGTACTTC
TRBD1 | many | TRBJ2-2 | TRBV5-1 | CASSPGTANTGELFF | TGTGCCAGCTCACCAGGGACAGCGAACACCGGGGAGCTGTTTTTT
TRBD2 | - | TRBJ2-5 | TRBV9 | CASSLGTSGSQETQYF | TGTGCCAGCAGCCTCGGGACTAGCGGGAGCCAAGAGACCCAGTACTTC
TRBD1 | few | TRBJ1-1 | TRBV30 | CAWSVADRANTEAFF | TGTGCCTGGAGTGTAGCCGACAGGGCCAACACTGAAGCTTTCTTT
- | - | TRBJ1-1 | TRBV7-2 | CASSSSTGFFAEAFF | TGTGCCAGCAGCTCGTCGACAGGTTTCTTTGCTGAAGCTTTCTTT
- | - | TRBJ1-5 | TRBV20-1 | CSARGPLLYSNQPQHF | TGCAGTGCTAGAGGGCCGCTCCTATATAGCAATCAGCCCCAGCATTTT
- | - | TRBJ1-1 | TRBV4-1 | CASSQDREQTAFF | TGCGCCAGCAGCCAAGATAGGGAACAGACAGCTTTCTTT
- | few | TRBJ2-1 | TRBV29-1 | CSVDGLEQFF | TGCAGCGTTGATGGACTTGAGCAGTTCTTC
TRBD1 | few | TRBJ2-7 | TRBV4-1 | CASSSQGAWDEQYF | TGCGCCAGCAGCTCTCAGGGGGCTTGGGACGAGCAGTACTTC
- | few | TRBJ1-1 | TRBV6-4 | CASKARGAGNTEAFF | TGTGCCAGCAAGGCGAGGGGGGCAGGGAACACTGAAGCTTTCTTT
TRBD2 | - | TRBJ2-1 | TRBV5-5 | CASSLATGTSGSSYNEQFF | TGTGCCAGCAGCTTGGCGACCGGGACTAGCGGGAGCTCCTACAATGAGCAGTTCTTC
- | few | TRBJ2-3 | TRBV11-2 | CASSGGYSTDTQYF | TGTGCCAGCAGTGGGGGCTACAGCACAGATACGCAGTATTTT
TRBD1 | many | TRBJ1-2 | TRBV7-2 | CASSPGTGLGYGYTF | TGTGCCAGCAGCCCCGGGACAGGCCTCGGTTATGGCTACACCTTC
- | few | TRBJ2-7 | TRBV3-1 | CASSQVGWEQYF | TGTGCCAGCAGCCAAGTGGGGTGGGAGCAGTACTTC
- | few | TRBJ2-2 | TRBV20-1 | CSARDPGSSPNTGELFF | TGCAGTGCTAGAGATCCAGGGTCCAGCCCGAACACCGGGGAGCTGTTTTTT
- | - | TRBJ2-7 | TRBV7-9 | CASSPQEGGQYEQYF | TGTGCCAGCAGCCCTCAAGAGGGGGGGCAATACGAGCAGTACTTC
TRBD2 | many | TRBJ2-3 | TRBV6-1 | CASSDPAGASTDTQYF | TGTGCCAGCAGTGACCCAGCGGGGGCCTCCACAGATACGCAGTATTTT
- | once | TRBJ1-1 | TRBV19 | CASSIPHEGDQRAPGTEAFF | TGTGCCAGTAGTATACCCCACGAGGGGGACCAAAGGGCGCCGGGGACTGAAGCTTTCTTT
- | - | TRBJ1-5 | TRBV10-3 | CAISSRDAVDQPQHF | TGTGCCATCAGCAGCCGGGACGCTGTCGATCAGCCCCAGCATTTT
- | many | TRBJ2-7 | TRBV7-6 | CASSLGTGGATSYEQYF | TGTGCCAGCAGCTTGGGTACAGGGGGGGCAACCTCCTACGAGCAGTACTTC
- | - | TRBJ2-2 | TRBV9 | CASSVAKGGQGTGELFF | TGTGCCAGCAGCGTAGCAAAGGGCGGCCAGGGGACCGGGGAGCTGTTTTTT
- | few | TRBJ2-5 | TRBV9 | CASSLTVYQETQYF | TGTGCCAGCAGCTTGACGGTGTACCAAGAGACCCAGTACTTC
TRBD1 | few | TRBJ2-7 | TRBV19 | CASSIPPDRGGYEQYF | TGTGCCAGTAGTATCCCGCCCGACAGGGGCGGCTACGAGCAGTACTTC
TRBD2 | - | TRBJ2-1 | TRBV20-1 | CSARGTSRNEQFF | TGCAGTGCTAGAGGGACTAGCCGTAATGAGCAGTTCTTC
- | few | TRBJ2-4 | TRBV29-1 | CSVEFQAGSIQYF | TGCAGCGTTGAATTCCAGGCTGGGAGCATTCAGTACTTC
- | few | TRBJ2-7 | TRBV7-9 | CASSSDLRASYEQYF | TGTGCCAGCAGCTCGGATCTGCGGGCCTCCTACGAGCAGTACTTC
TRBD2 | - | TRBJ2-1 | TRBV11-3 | CASSLAGLAGGPMVEQFF | TGTGCCAGCAGCTTAGCCGGACTAGCGGGAGGGCCTATGGTGGAGCAGTTCTTC
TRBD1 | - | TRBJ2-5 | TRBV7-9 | CASSIYRGGEETQYF | TGTGCCAGCAGCATCTACAGGGGTGGGGAAGAGACCCAGTACTTC
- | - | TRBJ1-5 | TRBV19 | CASSPVRGKQVNQPQHF | TGTGCCAGTAGCCCCGTCCGGGGAAAACAGGTCAATCAGCCCCAGCATTTT
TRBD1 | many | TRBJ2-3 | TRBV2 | CASRDRDRLIVQDTQYF | TGTGCCAGCAGGGACAGGGATCGGTTGATAGTTCAGGATACGCAGTATTTT
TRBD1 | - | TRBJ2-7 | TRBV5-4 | CASSARDRSREQYF | TGTGCCAGCAGCGCCCGGGACAGGAGTCGCGAGCAGTACTTC
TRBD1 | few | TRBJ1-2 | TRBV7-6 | CASSLLWSGRQGAGYTF | TGTGCCAGCAGCTTACTGTGGTCGGGCAGACAGGGAGCTGGCTACACCTTC